One sample yielded the 29 T cell receptor beta chains listed below, sequenced in a study of CD8+ T cells in alopecia areata. After isolation, RNA underwent reverse transcription to generate cDNA as the sequencing template. Clones were sequenced by immunoSEQ multiplex PCR, and TCRdb holds only the in-frame ones, with some missing. The repertoire consists of 250,000 to 350,000 clones, with about 62% occurring once and the leading ten covering 0.75% to 0.95%. The treatment was: oral pan-JAK inhibitor, 5-10 mg twice daily. The source material was CD4+ T cells sorted from blood, sampled at week 52, from a patient treated with tofacitinib. The source of these receptors is a human donor with alopecia areata.

V usage is TRBV4-1 and J usage is TRBJ1-1; D unclear. Trimming pared 3 bases from V and 5 bases from J, leaving 13 bases between. This CDR3 has 14 amino acids. Germline CDR1 and CDR2: MGHRA and YSYEKL. DNA for the CDR3: TGCGCCAGCAGCCATTCCCAACCGGGGACTGAAGCTTTCTTT. Translated, it gives CASSHSQPGTEAFF.

This chain uses TRBV5-1 with TRBJ1-1; D is unresolved. The CDR3 has 14 amino acids. Germline CDR1 is SGHRS and CDR2 is YFSETQ. Trimming left V 0 bases short and J 5 bases short, with 11 bases between. CDR3 sequence (DNA): TGCGCCAGCAGCTTGGGTGGGGTGGCGACTGAAGCTTTCTTT. This encodes CASSLGGVATEAFF.

The V and J genes are TRBV6-5 and TRBJ2-1; D possibly matches TRBD1 or TRBD2 (6 bases each). Germline V gene sequence: CDR1 MNHEY, CDR2 SVGAGI. The CDR3 is 15 amino acids. V was shortened by 6 bases and J by 6 bases, with 18 bases between the two germline ends. The CDR3 loop reads CASRSRGPEGNEQFF. In nucleotides, the CDR3 is TGTGCCAGCAGATCTCGGGGGCCCGAAGGCAATGAGCAGTTCTTC.

The chain joins TRBV7-9 to TRBJ2-7; D possibly corresponds to TRBD1 (5 bases). The germline gives CDR1 SEHNR, CDR2 FQNEAQ (reference sequence). Trimming took off 5 bases at V and 5 bases at J, with 10 bases between the two ends. This CDR3 has 12 residues. The CDR3 nucleotides read TGTGCCAGCAGCCCTCAGGGTAACGAGCAGTACTTC. Encoded protein: CASSPQGNEQYF.

The rearrangement links TRBV30 to TRBJ1-5; D call uncertain. Germline V gene sequence: CDR1 GTSNPN, CDR2 SVGIG (reference sequence). V dropped 2 bases and J dropped 4 bases, with 15 bases sitting between them. This CDR3 comprises 15 residues. CDR3 nucleotides: TGTGCCTGGAGTTCGGAAGGAGCCCCAAATCAGCCCCAGCATTTT. Residues: CAWSSEGAPNQPQHF.

The genes are TRBV11-1 and TRBJ2-1; D call uncertain. V dropped 2 bases and J dropped 3 bases, with 8 bases sitting between them. This CDR3 is 14 amino acids long. Germline V CDR1 and CDR2: SGHAT, FQDESV (reference sequence). CDR3 amino acids: CASSLWDVYNEQFF. CDR3 coding DNA: TGTGCCAGCAGCTTATGGGATGTCTACAATGAGCAGTTCTTC.

This clone was counted between two and nine times. The chain is built from TRBV30 and TRBJ2-5; tentatively, D is TRBD2 (5 bases). The V and J ends lost 4 bases and 4 bases respectively, with 16 bases between them. CDR1 is GTSNPN and CDR2 is SVGIG in the germline V gene (reference sequence). CDR3 size: 14 residues. CDR3 bases: TGTGCCTGGATGGAGGCCGGCCGCGCAGAGACCCAGTACTTC. Its translation: CAWMEAGRAETQYF. The variable domain in full, completed from reference TRBV30 and TRBJ2-5, reads SQTIHQWPATLVQPVGSPLSLECTVEGTSNPNLYWYRQAAGRGLQLLFYSVGIGQISSEVPQNLSASRPQDRQFILSSKKLLLSDSGFYLCAWMEAGRAETQYFGPGTRLLVL.

This clone appeared a few times. The DNA of the CDR3 is TGTGCCAGTCAGGGACTAGCCGGGTGGATTTACGAGCAGTACTTC. Amino acid sequence: CASQGLAGWIYEQYF. The chain combines TRBV2 with TRBJ2-7, with TRBD2 matching 9 bases. CDR1 is SNHLY, CDR2 FYNNEI, per germline. The CDR3 length is 15 residues. With V trimmed by 9 bases and J by 4 bases, 13 bases remained unmatched.

The chain is built from TRBV7-9 and TRBJ1-5, with TRBD1 matching 7 bases. Trimming at V came to 5 bases and at J to 7 bases, leaving 8 bases not matched to a gene. Germline loops: CDR1 SEHNR, CDR2 FQNEAQ (reference sequence). The length of the CDR3 is 14 residues. CDR3 sequence (DNA): TGTGCCAGCAGCCCCCTGACAGGGACGCAGCCCCAGCATTTT. Its translation is CASSPLTGTQPQHF.

The chain combines TRBV29-1 with TRBJ2-2, with unresolved D. V was pared by 1 base and J by 3 bases, with 3 bases between. Germline V lookup: CDR1 SQVTM, CDR2 ANQGSEA. CDR3 length: 12 amino acids. In nucleotides, the CDR3 is TGCAGCGTTGAAGTTGACACCGGGGAGCTGTTTTTT. Its protein product is CSVEVDTGELFF.

The chain uses TRBV5-1 and TRBJ2-7; possibly TRBD1 for D (5 bases). V shed 4 bases and J shed 3 bases, with 11 bases lying between them. CDR3 length: 13 amino acids. The germline CDR1 and CDR2 sequences are SGHRS and YFSETQ. CDR3 coding DNA: TGCGCCAGCAGCGAGCAGGGTATCTACGAGCAGTACTTC. It encodes CASSEQGIYEQYF.

As DNA, the CDR3 is TGTGCCAGCAGTTACGGGGACACCTCTGGGGCCAACGTCCTGACTTTC. This codes for CASSYGDTSGANVLTF. The gene calls are TRBV6-5 and TRBJ2-6, with D possibly being TRBD1 (6 bases). Per the germline V gene, CDR1 is MNHEY and CDR2 is SVGAGI. V was pared by 2 bases and J by 0 bases, with 8 bases between. This CDR3 contains 16 residues.

This clone was detected only once. The J gene is TRBJ2-7, the V gene TRBV30; 7 bases match TRBD2. Per germline, CDR1 GTSNPN and CDR2 SVGIG (reference sequence). V dropped 5 bases and J dropped 2; count of bases not matched to a gene: 9. The CDR3 covers 14 residues. The CDR3 DNA follows: TGTGCCTGGGGCGGGGGTCTGAGGCCCTACGAGCAGTACTTC. Translating it yields CAWGGGLRPYEQYF.

This clone was detected only a few times. The sample has other DNA sequences that encode this CDR3 too. The genes are TRBV30 and TRBJ2-1; D gene uncertain. Per germline, CDR1 GTSNPN and CDR2 SVGIG (reference sequence). The CDR3 is 11 residues long. V shed 0 bases and J shed 7 bases, with 4 bases lying between them. The CDR3 is CAWSVRNEQFF. Here the CDR3 DNA reads TGTGCCTGGAGTGTACGGAATGAGCAGTTCTTC.

The rearrangement uses TRBV4-1 and TRBJ1-2, with no clear D. The V gene's germline CDR1 is MGHRA and CDR2 YSYEKL. The CDR3 totals 13 residues. V lost 0 bases and J lost 4, with 6 bases in between. CDR3: CASSQEVGYGYTF. The CDR3 region has the DNA TGCGCCAGCAGCCAAGAGGTGGGCTATGGCTACACCTTC.

The rearrangement joins TRBV4-3 to TRBJ2-3; unclear D gene. V gave up 2 bases and J gave up 4 bases, with 7 bases separating them. Germline CDR1 LGHNA, CDR2 YSLEER. The CDR3 is 13 amino acids. The CDR3 protein is CASSQTRADTQYF. DNA of the CDR3: TGCGCCAGCAGCCAAACTCGAGCAGATACGCAGTATTTT.

The CDR3 sequence: CASSQAADTQYF. CDR3 in DNA: TGTGCCAGCAGTCAAGCGGCAGATACGCAGTATTTT. The chain couples TRBV7-9 to TRBJ2-3; D is possibly TRBD2 (5 bases). The CDR3 totals 12 residues. Germline lookup yields CDR1 SEHNR and CDR2 FQNEAQ (reference sequence). Trimming cost V 6 bases and J 4 bases, with 8 bases left between them.

The CDR3 loop is CASRPWTEDTEAFF. Here the CDR3 DNA reads TGTGCCAGCAGACCGTGGACAGAAGACACTGAAGCTTTCTTT. The chain recombines TRBV2 with TRBJ1-1, with D possibly TRBD1 on 6 matching bases. The CDR3 totals 14 residues. Germline values: CDR1 SNHLY, CDR2 FYNNEI. Trimming removed 6 bases from V and 3 bases from J, with 14 bases in between.

In its sample, this clone was seen a few times. The chain recombines TRBV2 with TRBJ1-2, with D maybe TRBD1 (5 bases). V dropped 4 bases and J dropped 0 bases, with 12 bases sitting between them. The CDR3 sequence is 15 residues long. Germline V gives CDR1 SNHLY, CDR2 FYNNEI. The CDR3 bases are TGTGCCAGCAGTGGTAATAGGGACTCTAACTATGGCTACACCTTC. Residues: CASSGNRDSNYGYTF.

V usage is TRBV29-1 and J usage is TRBJ2-1; D is tentatively TRBD1 or TRBD2 (5 bases each). Germline V gene data show CDR1 as SQVTM and CDR2 as ANQGSEA. Trimming left V 4 bases short and J 14 bases short, with 21 bases between. The CDR3 loop spans 13 amino acids. The CDR3 protein is CSVARDHQWVEFF. The DNA of the CDR3 is TGCAGCGTTGCAAGGGACCACCAATGGGTGGAGTTCTTC.

Turning to this clone: Different DNA sequences within this sample yield the same CDR3. The rearrangement links TRBV30 to TRBJ2-3; D gene uncertain. Trimming left V 3 bases short and J 4 bases short, with 5 bases between. From germline, CDR1 is GTSNPN and CDR2 SVGIG (reference sequence). CDR3 length: 11 residues. The CDR3 protein is CAWRRADTQYF. In DNA, the CDR3 is TGTGCCTGGAGGAGAGCAGATACGCAGTATTTT.

The rearrangement uses TRBV6-5 and TRBJ2-5, with D unclear. The CDR3 is made up of 13 amino acids. Trimming took 8 bases from V and 5 from J, leaving 15 bases between them. Per germline, CDR1 MNHEY and CDR2 SVGAGI. CDR3 nucleotide sequence: TGTGCCAGCTCGTACCAGGCCGGTGAGACCCAGTACTTC. This translates into CASSYQAGETQYF.

This sequence joins TRBV29-1 and TRBJ1-1, with unresolved D. The CDR3 is made up of 13 amino acids. The germline CDR1 and CDR2 sequences are SQVTM and ANQGSEA. Trimming pared 7 bases from V and 0 bases from J, leaving 12 bases between. The CDR3 DNA reads TGCAGCGCTGGGGAGTTACTGAACACTGAAGCTTTCTTT. Its protein is CSAGELLNTEAFF.

The chain recombines TRBV27 with TRBJ2-6; D is unresolved. CDR1 is MNHEY, CDR2 SMNVEV, per germline (reference sequence). Trimming removed 7 bases at V and 0 bases at J, with 10 bases between. The CDR3 has 15 residues. DNA of the CDR3: TGTGCCAGCAAAGGCACGTCCTCTGGGGCCAACGTCCTGACTTTC. This codes for CASKGTSSGANVLTF.

This clone was seen more than once but under ten times. V is TRBV29-1 and J is TRBJ2-5; D is undetermined. There are 12 residues in the CDR3. Trimming pared 7 bases from V and 4 bases from J, leaving 13 bases between. Germline V gene data show CDR1 as SQVTM and CDR2 as ANQGSEA. CDR3 loop: CSGGYKGETQYF. DNA for the CDR3: TGCAGCGGGGGATACAAGGGAGAGACCCAGTACTTC.

This chain uses TRBV29-1 with TRBJ2-7; D is ambiguous. The germline gives CDR1 SQVTM, CDR2 ANQGSEA. Trimming stripped 6 bases from V and 2 bases from J, with 14 bases between. The CDR3 sequence is 13 residues long. The DNA of the CDR3 is TGCAGCGTATTAGTCAGTCGGCCCTACGAGCAGTACTTC. Translating gives CSVLVSRPYEQYF.

On this clone itself: Other nucleotide sequences from this sample produce the same CDR3. This chain links TRBV18 with TRBJ2-5; D is unresolved. Germline lookup yields CDR1 KGHSH and CDR2 LQKENI. Deletions cut 1 base from V and 5 bases from J, with 5 bases between. The CDR3 is made up of 12 amino acids. CDR3 amino acids: CASSPLGETQYF. The DNA of the CDR3 is TGTGCCAGCTCACCACTCGGGGAGACCCAGTACTTC.

The genes are TRBV30 and TRBJ2-5, with 9 bases fitting TRBD2. The CDR3 contains 15 residues. Germline V gene lookup returns CDR1 GTSNPN and CDR2 SVGIG (reference sequence). V gave up 0 bases and J gave up 5 bases; unmatched junction bases: 7. The DNA for the CDR3 is TGTGCCTGGAGTGTGGAGCGGGGGGCCCTCGAGACCCAGTACTTC. Translated: CAWSVERGALETQYF. Based on the CDR3 plus reference TRBV30 and TRBJ2-5, the full variable domain is SQTIHQWPATLVQPVGSPLSLECTVEGTSNPNLYWYRQAAGRGLQLLFYSVGIGQISSEVPQNLSASRPQDRQFILSSKKLLLSDSGFYLCAWSVERGALETQYFGPGTRLLVL.

DNA for the CDR3: TGTGCCAGCAGCTTATCTGAGGACAACTCACCCCTCCACTTT. This encodes CASSLSEDNSPLHF. The chain has TRBV7-6 and TRBJ1-6, with D possibly being TRBD1 (5 bases). The CDR3 runs to 14 residues. Per germline, CDR1 SGHVS and CDR2 FNYEAQ. V shed 2 bases and J shed 10 bases, with 12 bases lying between them. The full variable domain, with the rest looked up from reference TRBV7-6 and TRBJ1-6, is GAGVSQSPRYKVTKRGQDVALRCDPISGHVSLYWYRQALGQGPEFLTYFNYEAQQDKSGLPNDRFSAERPEGSISTLTIQRTEQRDSAMYRCASSLSEDNSPLHFGNGTRLTVT.